The 15 T cell receptor beta chains reported below all come from one sample, sequenced in a study of spatial heterogeneity in lung cancer. Study-wide results and caveats: Within tumors, counts of expanded alpha and beta TCRs tracked tumor mutation counts.

TCRdb reprocessed the 5' RACE reads with MiXCR, giving one entry per CDR3 protein. The table lists approximately 13,000 distinct CDR3 sequences, about 4.6% of them singletons. These receptors have no known antigen. Specified time point: sample taken at primary tumor resection. Sample: lung tumor tissue, taken at surgery. The source is a male donor with early-stage non-small cell lung cancer.

Only a few counts were recorded for this clonotype. The J gene is TRBJ1-5, the V gene TRBV28; no definite D call. Germline V gene lookup returns CDR1 MDHEN and CDR2 SYDVKM. CDR3 length: 14 amino acids. V lost 5 bases and J 9 bases, leaving 17 bases between the germline ends. Written as DNA, the CDR3 is TGTGCCAGCAGTCAAGACGGTCGCGATCGGCCCCAGCATTTT. Translating it yields CASSQDGRDRPQHF.

This clonotype showed up many times. The chain recombines TRBV5-4 with TRBJ2-1; 9 bases line up with TRBD2. Germline assignment: CDR1 SGHNT and CDR2 YYREEE (reference sequence). This CDR3 is 15 amino acids long. The ends lost 3 bases at V and 4 bases at J; junction bases unmatched: 5. The CDR3 DNA reads TGTGCCAGCAGCTCAACGCGGGGGGGATACAATGAGCAGTTCTTC. Translation gives CASSSTRGGYNEQFF.

This clonotype was observed at least ten times. The genes are TRBV7-2 and TRBJ2-3, with TRBD1 identical over 12 bases. The V and J ends lost 5 bases and 4 bases, in that order; junction bases with no gene match: 7. This CDR3 spans 16 amino acids. The germline gives CDR1 SGHTA, CDR2 FQGNSA. Here the CDR3 reads CASSLTGTGGSDTQYF. In nucleotides, the CDR3 is TGTGCCAGCAGCCTTACCGGGACAGGGGGCTCAGATACGCAGTATTTT. Drawing the rest from reference TRBV7-2 and TRBJ2-3, the complete variable domain is GAGVSQSPSNKVTEKGKDVELRCDPISGHTALYWYRQSLGQGLEFLIYFQGNSAPDKSGLPSDRFSAERTGGSVSTLTIQRTQQEDSAVYLCASSLTGTGGSDTQYFGPGTRLTVL.

By its share, this clonotype is medium-sized (0.01 to 0.1%). The chain links TRBV12-3 or TRBV12-4 to TRBJ2-7; D uncertain. V was cut by 3 bases and J by 3 bases, with 15 bases left in between. CDR3 size: 15 residues. CDR3 region: CASSFKGISDYEQYF. In DNA form, the CDR3 reads TGTGCCAGCAGTTTTAAAGGTATCTCGGACTACGAGCAGTACTTC.

In its sample, this clonotype was seen a few times. The chain recombines TRBV10-3 with TRBJ2-7; D gene uncertain. V was pared by 2 bases and J by 0 bases, with 8 bases between. CDR3 size: 14 residues. The germline gives CDR1 ENHRY, CDR2 SYGVKD. The CDR3 loop is CAISEAQHSYEQYF. The CDR3 region has the DNA TGTGCCATCAGTGAGGCCCAGCACTCCTACGAGCAGTACTTC.

The rearrangement links TRBV6-5 to TRBJ2-3, with D perhaps TRBD1 (6 bases). The germline V gene has CDR1 MNHEY and CDR2 SVGAGI. This CDR3 region has 14 residues. With 6 bases removed from V and 4 bases from J, the gap between germline ends came to 14 bases. The CDR3 nucleotides read TGTGCCAGCAGCCTTACAGGGTCGGCAGATACGCAGTATTTT. Translated: CASSLTGSADTQYF.

This clonotype was picked up many times. The V and J genes are TRBV4-3 and TRBJ2-7; D call uncertain. The CDR3 covers 16 residues. Germline CDR1 and CDR2: LGHNA and YSLEER. The germline V and J ends were trimmed by 0 bases and 1 base, with 13 bases remaining between them. CDR3 sequence reads: CASSQDFLGISYEQYF. As DNA, the CDR3 is TGCGCCAGCAGCCAAGATTTTCTGGGGATATCCTACGAGCAGTACTTC.

This clonotype was seen repeatedly, ten times or more. The V call is TRBV2, the J call TRBJ2-1, with 8 bases fitting TRBD1. The ends lost 4 bases at V and 9 bases at J; junction bases unmatched: 8. Germline V gene data show CDR1 as SNHLY and CDR2 as FYNNEI. The length of the CDR3 is 14 residues. The CDR3 bases are TGTGCCAGCAGTGCAAGGGCAGGGGGCAGTGAGCAGTTCTTC. It translates to CASSARAGGSEQFF. The full variable domain, its missing parts supplied by reference TRBV2 and TRBJ2-1, is EPEVTQTPSHQVTQMGQEVILRCVPISNHLYFYWYRQILGQKVEFLVSFYNNEISEKSEIFDDQFSVERPDGSNFTLKIRSTKLEDSAMYFCASSARAGGSEQFFGPGTRLTVL.

This clonotype is large by share. This sequence joins TRBV28 and TRBJ1-5; weak D call: TRBD1 (6 bases). Germline values: CDR1 MDHEN, CDR2 SYDVKM. The CDR3 runs 15 residues. Trimming shortened V by 6 bases and J by 4 bases, and 16 bases separated the two germline ends. DNA for the CDR3: TGTGCCAGCAGGACAGGAACGATACGAAATCAGCCCCAGCATTTT. Translation: CASRTGTIRNQPQHF.

This clonotype was counted many times. The V and J genes are TRBV5-1 and TRBJ2-2, with 7 bases matching TRBD1. In germline, CDR1 is SGHRS, CDR2 YFSETQ. The CDR3 covers 16 residues. The J segment lost 5 bases and the V segment lost 0 bases, leaving 7 bases of the junction unmatched. The chain's CDR3 is CASSLEGAEWTGELFF. The CDR3 DNA sequence: TGCGCCAGCAGCTTGGAGGGGGCGGAATGGACCGGGGAGCTGTTTTTT.

At least ten counts were recorded for this clonotype. The genes are TRBV20-1 and TRBJ2-7, with 8 bases matching TRBD2. The CDR3 loop spans 14 amino acids. The V and J ends lost 0 bases and 3 bases, in that order; junction bases with no gene match: 4. Germline values: CDR1 DFQATT, CDR2 SNEGSKA (reference sequence). This chain's CDR3 is CSARERGVYYEQYF. CDR3 in DNA: TGCAGTGCTAGAGAGCGGGGGGTCTACTACGAGCAGTACTTC.

This chain links TRBV20-1 with TRBJ1-2; no reliable D call. The CDR3 covers 13 residues. Germline V gene sequence: CDR1 DFQATT, CDR2 SNEGSKA (reference sequence). V was clipped by 7 bases and J by 4 bases, with 16 bases between them. CDR3 residues: CSVGTDGFYGYTF. For the CDR3, the DNA is TGCAGTGTTGGAACCGACGGTTTCTATGGCTACACCTTC.

This chain links TRBV7-9 with TRBJ2-3, with 12 bases lining up with TRBD2. J was trimmed by 2 bases and V by 1 base; bases with no gene match: 4. The V gene's germline CDR1 is SEHNR and CDR2 FQNEAQ (reference sequence). This CDR3 has 17 residues. CDR3 bases: TGTGCCAGCAGCTTAGGTAGACTAGCGGGGGCCACAGATACGCAGTATTTT. Translating it yields CASSLGRLAGATDTQYF.

This clonotype was observed a few times. The chain combines TRBV20-1 with TRBJ2-7; 9 nucleotides line up with TRBD1. The CDR3 covers 14 residues. The V and J ends lost 6 bases and 3 bases, in that order; junction bases with no gene match: 9. Germline CDR1 and CDR2: DFQATT and SNEGSKA (reference sequence). The CDR3 DNA follows: TGCAGTGCCCTGTCCGGGACAGGGAGCTACGAGCAGTACTTC. Translating it yields CSALSGTGSYEQYF.

This clonotype was recorded at least ten times. The V and J genes are TRBV7-9 and TRBJ1-5; 9 bases are shared with TRBD1. V was pared by 3 bases and J by 3 bases, with 3 bases of the junction left unmatched. Germline CDR1 SEHNR, CDR2 FQNEAQ (reference sequence). The CDR3 has 15 amino acids. The DNA for the CDR3 is TGTGCCAGCAGCTTGTGGACAGGGGCCAATCAGCCCCAGCATTTT. Encoded protein: CASSLWTGANQPQHF.